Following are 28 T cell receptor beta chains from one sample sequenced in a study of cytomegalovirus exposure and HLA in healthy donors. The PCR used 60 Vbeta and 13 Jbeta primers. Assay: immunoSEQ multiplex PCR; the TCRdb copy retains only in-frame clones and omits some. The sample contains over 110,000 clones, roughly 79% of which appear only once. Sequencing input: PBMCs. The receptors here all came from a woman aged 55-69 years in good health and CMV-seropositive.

CDR3 loop: CASSSHGGGAAYEQYF. The CDR3 region has the DNA TGTGCCAGCAGCTCCCACGGCGGCGGGGCAGCCTACGAGCAGTACTTC. The chain links TRBV11-2 to TRBJ2-7; possible D gene TRBD2, 6 bases. The CDR3 contains 16 residues. The V gene's germline CDR1 is SGHAT and CDR2 FQNNGV. The ends were cut back, 4 bases at V and 2 bases at J, with 18 bases in the middle.

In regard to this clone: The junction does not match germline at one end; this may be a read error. The CDR3 DNA follows: TGTGCTAGCAGCTTAGAGACCGACTTAAACACCGGGGAGCTGTTTTTT. Its protein is CASSLETDLNTGELFF. V usage is TRBV7-7 and J usage is TRBJ2-2; D is undetermined. Germline assignment: CDR1 SSHAT and CDR2 FNYEAQ (reference sequence). The CDR3 sequence is 16 residues long.

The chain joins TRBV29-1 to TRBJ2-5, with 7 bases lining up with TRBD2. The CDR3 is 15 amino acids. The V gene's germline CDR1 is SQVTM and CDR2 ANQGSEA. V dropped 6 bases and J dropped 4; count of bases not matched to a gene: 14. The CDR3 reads CSVKRLAWVGETQYF. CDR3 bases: TGCAGCGTCAAAAGACTAGCCTGGGTAGGAGAGACCCAGTACTTC.

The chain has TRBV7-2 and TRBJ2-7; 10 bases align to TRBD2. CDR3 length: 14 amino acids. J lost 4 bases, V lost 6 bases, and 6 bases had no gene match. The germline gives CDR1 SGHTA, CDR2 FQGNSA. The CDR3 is CASSVGLAAYEQYF. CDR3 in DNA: TGTGCCAGCAGTGTAGGACTAGCGGCTTACGAGCAGTACTTC.

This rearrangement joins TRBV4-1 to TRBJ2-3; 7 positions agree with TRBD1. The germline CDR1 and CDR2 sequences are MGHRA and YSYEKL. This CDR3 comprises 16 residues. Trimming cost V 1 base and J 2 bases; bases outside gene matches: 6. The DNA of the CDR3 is TGCGCCAGCAGCCAAGGAAGACAGGGCGTCACAGATACGCAGTATTTT. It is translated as CASSQGRQGVTDTQYF.

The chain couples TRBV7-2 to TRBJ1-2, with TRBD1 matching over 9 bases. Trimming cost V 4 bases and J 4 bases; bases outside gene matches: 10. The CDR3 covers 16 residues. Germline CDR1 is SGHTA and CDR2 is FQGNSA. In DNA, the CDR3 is TGTGCCAGCAGCTACCTTCGAGGGACAGGGACCTATGGCTACACCTTC. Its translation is CASSYLRGTGTYGYTF.

This CDR3 is CASSLVSGGTTEAFF. CDR3 sequence (DNA): TGTGCCAGCAGCTTAGTATCCGGGGGGACGACTGAAGCTTTCTTT. The rearrangement links TRBV11-2 to TRBJ1-1; D is possibly TRBD1 (5 bases). This CDR3 is 15 amino acids long. V dropped 1 base and J dropped 5 bases, with 14 bases sitting between them. The germline V gene encodes CDR1 SGHAT and CDR2 FQNNGV.

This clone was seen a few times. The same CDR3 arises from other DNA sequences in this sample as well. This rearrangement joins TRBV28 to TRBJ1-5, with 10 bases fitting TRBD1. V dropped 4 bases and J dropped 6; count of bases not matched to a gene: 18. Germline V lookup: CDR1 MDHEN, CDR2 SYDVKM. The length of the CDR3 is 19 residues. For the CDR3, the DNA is TGTGCCAGCAGTTCCTCCTACGGGACAGGGGATTGGGTGGGTCAGCCCCAGCATTTT. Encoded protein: CASSSSYGTGDWVGQPQHF.

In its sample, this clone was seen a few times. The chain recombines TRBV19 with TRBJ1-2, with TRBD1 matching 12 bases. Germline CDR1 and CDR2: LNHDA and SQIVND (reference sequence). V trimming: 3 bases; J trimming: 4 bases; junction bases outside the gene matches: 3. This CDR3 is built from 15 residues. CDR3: CASSMGQGASYGYTF. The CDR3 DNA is TGTGCCAGTAGTATGGGACAGGGGGCGTCCTATGGCTACACCTTC. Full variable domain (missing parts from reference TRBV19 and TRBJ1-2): DGGITQSPKYLFRKEGQNVTLSCEQNLNHDAMYWYRQDPGQGLRLIYYSQIVNDFQKGDIAEGYSVSREKKESFPLTVTSAQKNPTAFYLCASSMGQGASYGYTFGSGTRLTVV.

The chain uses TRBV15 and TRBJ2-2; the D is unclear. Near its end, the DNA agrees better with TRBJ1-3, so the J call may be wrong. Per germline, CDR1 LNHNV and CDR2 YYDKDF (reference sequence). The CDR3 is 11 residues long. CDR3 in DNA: TGTGCCACCACCTCATCAAACACCATATATTTT. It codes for CATTSSNTIYF.

The CDR3 nucleotides read TGTGCCAGCAGTTCACTAGGGGGCGGGAGGAATTCCTACGAGCAGTACTTC. Amino acid sequence: CASSSLGGGRNSYEQYF. V usage is TRBV27 and J usage is TRBJ2-7, with D perhaps matching TRBD2 (8 bases). There are 17 residues in the CDR3. V lost 4 bases to trimming and J lost 1 base, with 20 bases between them. The V gene's germline CDR1 is MNHEY and CDR2 SMNVEV (reference sequence).

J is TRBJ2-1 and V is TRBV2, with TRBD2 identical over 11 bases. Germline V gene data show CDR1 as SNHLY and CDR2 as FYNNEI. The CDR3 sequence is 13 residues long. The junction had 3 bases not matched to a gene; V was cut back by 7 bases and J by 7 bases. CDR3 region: CASMRLAGNEQFF. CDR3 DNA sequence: TGTGCCAGCATGAGACTAGCGGGAAATGAGCAGTTCTTC.

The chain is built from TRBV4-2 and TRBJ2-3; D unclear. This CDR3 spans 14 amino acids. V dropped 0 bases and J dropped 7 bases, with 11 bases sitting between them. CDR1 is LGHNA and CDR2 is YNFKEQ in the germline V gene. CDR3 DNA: TGTGCCAGCAGCCAAGATACGGGTGCAAATACGCAGTATTTT. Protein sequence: CASSQDTGANTQYF.

The CDR3 region is CASSRTSGSTDTQYF. In nucleotides, the CDR3 is TGTGCCAGCAGCCGGACTAGCGGTAGCACAGATACGCAGTATTTT. The V gene is TRBV7-2, the J gene TRBJ2-3, with 10 bases identical to TRBD2. Looked up from germline, CDR1 is SGHTA and CDR2 is FQGNSA. V was pared by 5 bases and J by 0 bases, with 2 bases of the junction left unmatched. The length of the CDR3 is 15 residues.

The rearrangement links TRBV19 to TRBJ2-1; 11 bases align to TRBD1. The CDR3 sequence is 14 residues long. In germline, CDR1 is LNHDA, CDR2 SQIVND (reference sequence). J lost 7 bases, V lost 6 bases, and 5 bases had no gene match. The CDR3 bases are TGTGCCAGTAGCCGGACAGGGGGCTGGAATGAGCAGTTCTTC. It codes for CASSRTGGWNEQFF.

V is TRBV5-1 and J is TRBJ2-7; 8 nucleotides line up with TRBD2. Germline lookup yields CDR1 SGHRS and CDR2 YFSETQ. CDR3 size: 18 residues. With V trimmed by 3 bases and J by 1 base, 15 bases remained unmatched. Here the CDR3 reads CASSSGGGGLTLSYEQYF. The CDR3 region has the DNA TGCGCCAGCAGCTCGGGAGGGGGTGGACTTACCCTATCCTACGAGCAGTACTTC. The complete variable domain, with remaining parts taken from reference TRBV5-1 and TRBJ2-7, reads KAGVTQTPRYLIKTRGQQVTLSCSPISGHRSVSWYQQTPGQGLQFLFEYFSETQRNKGNFPGRFSGRQFSNSRSEMNVSTLELGDSALYLCASSSGGGGLTLSYEQYFGPGTRLTVT.

CDR3 loop: CASATIDRGQDEQYF. DNA of the CDR3: TGTGCCAGCGCCACGATTGACAGGGGGCAAGACGAGCAGTACTTC. The chain has TRBV11-2 and TRBJ2-7; 10 bases fit TRBD1. CDR1 is SGHAT and CDR2 is FQNNGV in the germline V gene. V shed 8 bases and J 5 bases; nucleotides not matched to a gene: 12. The CDR3 extends over 15 amino acids.

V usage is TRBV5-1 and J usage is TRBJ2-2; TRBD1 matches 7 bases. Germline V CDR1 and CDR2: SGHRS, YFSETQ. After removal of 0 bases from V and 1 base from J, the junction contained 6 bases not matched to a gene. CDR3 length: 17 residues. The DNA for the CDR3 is TGCGCCAGCAGCTTGGGGCGGAACAGGGGGAACACCGGGGAGCTGTTTTTT. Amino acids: CASSLGRNRGNTGELFF. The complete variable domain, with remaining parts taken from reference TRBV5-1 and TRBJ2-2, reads KAGVTQTPRYLIKTRGQQVTLSCSPISGHRSVSWYQQTPGQGLQFLFEYFSETQRNKGNFPGRFSGRQFSNSRSEMNVSTLELGDSALYLCASSLGRNRGNTGELFFGEGSRLTVL.

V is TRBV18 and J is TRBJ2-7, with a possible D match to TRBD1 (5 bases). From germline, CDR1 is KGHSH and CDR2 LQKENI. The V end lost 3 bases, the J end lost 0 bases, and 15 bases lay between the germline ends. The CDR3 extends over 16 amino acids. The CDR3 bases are TGTGCCAGCTCACCCATATTCGCGACAGCCTCCTACGAGCAGTACTTC. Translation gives CASSPIFATASYEQYF.

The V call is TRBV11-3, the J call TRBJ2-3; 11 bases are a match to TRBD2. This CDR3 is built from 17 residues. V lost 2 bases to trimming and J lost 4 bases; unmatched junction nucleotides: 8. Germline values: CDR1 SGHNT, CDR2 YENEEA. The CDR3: CASSLSLAGVPADTQYF. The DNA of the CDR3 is TGTGCCAGCAGCTTATCACTAGCGGGAGTCCCCGCAGATACGCAGTATTTT.

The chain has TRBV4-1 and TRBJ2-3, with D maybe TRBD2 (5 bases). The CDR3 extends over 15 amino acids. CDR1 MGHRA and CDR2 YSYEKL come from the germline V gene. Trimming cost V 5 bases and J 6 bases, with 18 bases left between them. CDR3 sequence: CASSTSGRGSDTQYF. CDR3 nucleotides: TGCGCCAGCAGCACCTCTGGTAGAGGGTCCGATACGCAGTATTTT.

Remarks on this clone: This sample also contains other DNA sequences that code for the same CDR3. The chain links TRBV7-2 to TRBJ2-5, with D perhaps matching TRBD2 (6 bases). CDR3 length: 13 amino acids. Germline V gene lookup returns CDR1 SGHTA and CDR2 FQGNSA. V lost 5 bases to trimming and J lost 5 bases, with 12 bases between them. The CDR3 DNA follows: TGTGCCAGCAGCCTCAGTGGGGGGGAGACCCAGTACTTC. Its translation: CASSLSGGETQYF.

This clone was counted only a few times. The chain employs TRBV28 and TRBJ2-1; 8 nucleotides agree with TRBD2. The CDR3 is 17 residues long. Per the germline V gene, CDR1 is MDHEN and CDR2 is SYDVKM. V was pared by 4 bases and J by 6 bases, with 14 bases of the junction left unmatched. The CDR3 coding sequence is TGTGCCAGCAGTTCCCTCGAACTAGCGGAGCCCGTCAATGAGCAGTTCTTC. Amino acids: CASSSLELAEPVNEQFF. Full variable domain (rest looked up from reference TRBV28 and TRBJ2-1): DVKVTQSSRYLVKRTGEKVFLECVQDMDHENMFWYRQDPGLGLRLIYFSYDVKMKEKGDIPEGYSVSREKKERFSLILESASTNQTSMYLCASSSLELAEPVNEQFFGPGTRLTVL.

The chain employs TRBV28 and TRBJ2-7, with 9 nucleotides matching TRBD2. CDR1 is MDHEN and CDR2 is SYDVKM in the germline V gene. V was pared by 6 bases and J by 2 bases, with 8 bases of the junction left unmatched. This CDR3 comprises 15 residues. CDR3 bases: TGTGCCAGCAGCCCCTATAGCGGGGGAGCCTACGAGCAGTACTTC. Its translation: CASSPYSGGAYEQYF.

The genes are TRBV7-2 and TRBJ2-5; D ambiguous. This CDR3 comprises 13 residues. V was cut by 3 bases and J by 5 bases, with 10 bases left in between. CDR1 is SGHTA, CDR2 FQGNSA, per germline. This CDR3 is CASSFEAPETQYF. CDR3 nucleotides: TGTGCCAGCAGCTTCGAGGCCCCCGAGACCCAGTACTTC.

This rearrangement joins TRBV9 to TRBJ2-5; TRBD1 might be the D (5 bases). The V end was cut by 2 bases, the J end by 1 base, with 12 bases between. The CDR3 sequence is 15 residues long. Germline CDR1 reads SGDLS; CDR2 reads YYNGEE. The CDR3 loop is CASSVQGGTQETQYF. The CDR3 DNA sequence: TGTGCCAGCAGCGTCCAGGGTGGCACCCAAGAGACCCAGTACTTC. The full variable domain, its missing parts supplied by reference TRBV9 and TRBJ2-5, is DSGVTQTPKHLITATGQRVTLRCSPRSGDLSVYWYQQSLDQGLQFLIQYYNGEERAKGNILERFSAQQFPDLHSELNLSSLELGDSALYFCASSVQGGTQETQYFGPGTRLLVL.

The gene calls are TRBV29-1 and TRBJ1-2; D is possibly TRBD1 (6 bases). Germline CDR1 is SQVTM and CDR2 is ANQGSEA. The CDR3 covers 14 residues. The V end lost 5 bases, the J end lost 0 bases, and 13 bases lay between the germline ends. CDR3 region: CSVLQGPANYGYTF. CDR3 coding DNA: TGCAGCGTTCTACAGGGCCCAGCTAACTATGGCTACACCTTC.

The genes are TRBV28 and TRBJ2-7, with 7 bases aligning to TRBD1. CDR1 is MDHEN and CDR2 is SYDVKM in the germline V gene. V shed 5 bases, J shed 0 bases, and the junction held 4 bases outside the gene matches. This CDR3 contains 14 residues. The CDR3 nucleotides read TGTGCCAGCAGTCCCGGGACAGCCTCCTACGAGCAGTACTTC. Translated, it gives CASSPGTASYEQYF.